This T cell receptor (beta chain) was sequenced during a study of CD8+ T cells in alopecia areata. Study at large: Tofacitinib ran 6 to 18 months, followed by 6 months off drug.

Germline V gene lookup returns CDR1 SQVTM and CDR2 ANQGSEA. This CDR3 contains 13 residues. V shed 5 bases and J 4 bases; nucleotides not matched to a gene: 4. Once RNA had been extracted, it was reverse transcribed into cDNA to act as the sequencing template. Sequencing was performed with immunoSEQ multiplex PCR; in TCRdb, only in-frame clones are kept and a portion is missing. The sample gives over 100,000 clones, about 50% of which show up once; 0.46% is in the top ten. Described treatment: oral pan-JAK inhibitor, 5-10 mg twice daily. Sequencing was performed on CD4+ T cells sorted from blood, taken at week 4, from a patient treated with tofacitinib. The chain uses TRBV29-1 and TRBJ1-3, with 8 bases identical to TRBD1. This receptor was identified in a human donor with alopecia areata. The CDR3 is CSVQGAWGNTIYF. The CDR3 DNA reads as TGCAGCGTTCAGGGGGCATGGGGAAACACCATATATTTT.